A selection of T cell receptor beta chains follows, all from one sample in a study of blood T cell repertoires in COVID-19. Produced via immunoSEQ multiplex PCR; TCRdb's table is partial and in-frame only. Among approximately 300,000 clones listed, just under 85% were seen once. The sequenced material came from peripheral blood. These receptors were collected from a woman in her forties or fifties with active or convalescent COVID-19. Each CDR3 is given with its conserved first and last residue. Not every row has a clone size; where given, it reads once, few, many or a size class.

TRBV19	TRBJ1-6	.	CASRQGATGSPLHF
TRBV28	TRBJ2-7	.	CASSLWDIRNEQYF
TRBV24-1	TRBJ2-3	.	CATRDSIRDTQYF
TRBV19	TRBJ1-1	.	CASSRDRGRATEAFF
TRBV5-1	TRBJ1-4	.	CASSLEIQENEKLFF
TRBV1	TRBJ2-3	.	CTSSLEDTQYF
TRBV18	TRBJ2-3	.	CASSPSSTDTQYF
TRBV5-1	TRBJ2-5	.	CASSSPAGGVKTQYF
TRBV6-5	TRBJ1-1	.	CASTRTGGVNTEAFF
TRBV7-2	TRBJ1-2	.	CASSSSTGGAQRDGYTF
TRBV5-6	TRBJ2-3	.	CASSPWDRRTDTQYF
TRBV27	TRBJ1-1	.	CASGLTGGTEAFF
TRBV18	TRBJ1-2	.	CASSRARTDYGYTF
TRBV4-1	TRBJ2-1	.	CASSQWTSGSSYNEQFF
TRBV7-2	TRBJ1-1	.	CASSQRATGGPNTEAFF
TRBV11-2	TRBJ1-1	.	CASSPVPGTRNTEAFF
TRBV20-1	TRBJ2-7	once	CSASSGDSYEQYF
TRBV2	TRBJ2-3	.	CASSRGRGLGDTQYF
TRBV5-5	TRBJ1-1	.	CASSFEVSGEAFF
TRBV18	TRBJ2-5	.	CASSPTPGTGRGETQYF
TRBV7-7	TRBJ2-7	.	CASSQLVGLEQYF
TRBV7-9	TRBJ2-3	.	CASRERRLGTDTQYF
TRBV28	TRBJ2-2	.	CASSPPGTGLITGELFF
TRBV19	TRBJ2-3	.	CASSYGRATDTQYF
TRBV5-6	TRBJ2-2	few	CASSRDQGGTGELFF
TRBV3-1/TRBV3-2	TRBJ2-2	.	CASSLSGTALTGELFF
TRBV5-1	TRBJ1-4	.	CASSLGDREKLFF
TRBV19	TRBJ2-1	.	CASSIRGSNNEQFF
TRBV7-9	TRBJ2-3	.	CASSLAGGASSTDTQYF
TRBV5-4	TRBJ2-5	.	CASSLDFGQQETQYF